This T cell receptor beta chain is drawn from a study of control samples from healthy donors and cancer patients (dated by TCRdb to the early 2020s). CDR1 and CDR2 (MGHRA, YSYEKL) derive from the germline V gene. V and J are truncated by 3 bases and 2 bases respectively, leaving an intervening sequence of 17 bases. Its CDR3 holds 16 amino acids, cysteine through phenylalanine. This entry keeps only the CDR3 DNA: 48 bases, framed from base 1. Library prep was done by the immunoSEQ multiplex PCR assay. Not all clones reach the TCRdb copy of this immuneACCESS table, which keeps in-frame sequences only. Checked studies attribute under half of the gap to unresolved V genes and leave the rest unexplained. The sample records over 200,000 clones, roughly four fifths of which are singletons. The ten biggest clones cover more than 10% of the sample. Turning to this clone: Its antigen is currently not known. No much larger clonotype is one base removed from it; base qualities were not supplied.

The V and J genes are TRBV4-1 and TRBJ2-7, with a tentative D gene TRBD1 over 6 matching bases. The TCR was taken from a woman aged 55-70 years with lung cancer. The sequenced material came from PBMCs. CDR3 reads: CASSQGTFRSTYEQYF. At the DNA level, the sequence is TGCGCCAGCAGCCAGGGGACATTCCGTTCCACCTACGAGCAGTACTTC.